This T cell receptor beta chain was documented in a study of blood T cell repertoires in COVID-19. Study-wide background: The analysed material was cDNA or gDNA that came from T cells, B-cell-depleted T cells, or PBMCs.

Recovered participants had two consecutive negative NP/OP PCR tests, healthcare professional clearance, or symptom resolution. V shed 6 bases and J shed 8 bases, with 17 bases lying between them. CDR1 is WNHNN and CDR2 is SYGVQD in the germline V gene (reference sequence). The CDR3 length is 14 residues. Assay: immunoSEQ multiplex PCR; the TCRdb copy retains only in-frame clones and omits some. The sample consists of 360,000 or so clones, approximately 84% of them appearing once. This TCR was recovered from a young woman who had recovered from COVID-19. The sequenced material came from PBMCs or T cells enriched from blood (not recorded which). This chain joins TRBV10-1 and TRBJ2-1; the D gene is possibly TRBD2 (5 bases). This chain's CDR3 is CASRSDSRGDEQFF. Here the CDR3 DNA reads TGCGCCAGCAGATCGGACTCACGGGGAGATGAGCAGTTCTTC.